The clone carrying this T cell receptor beta chain has more than one count but fewer than ten. The source of the sample is a study of cytomegalovirus exposure and HLA in healthy donors. PCR amplification relied on 60 Vbeta primers (plus 13 Jbeta primers). Generated by immunoSEQ multiplex PCR, the TCRdb table keeps only in-frame clones and is missing some. The sample has 65,000 to 90,000 clones, around 80% seen once. The CDR3 length is 16 residues. V lost 2 bases to trimming and J lost 2 bases, with 10 bases between them. Germline CDR1 SGHTA, CDR2 FQGNSA. Specimen: PBMCs. This TCR was recovered from a young man in good health and CMV-seronegative. The rearrangement joins TRBV7-2 to TRBJ1-6; a possible D gene is TRBD1 (5 bases). CDR3 amino acids: CASSLSETAYNSPLHF. The CDR3 nucleotides are TGTGCCAGCAGCTTATCTGAGACAGCCTATAATTCACCCCTCCACTTT.